A single sample gave rise to the 25 T cell receptor beta chains below, sequenced in a study of neurological immune-mediated disorders. The time point was: longitudinal time-point 2. Using its own MiXCR run on the 5' RACE reads, TCRdb lists one record per CDR3 protein. The sample records about 80,000 distinct CDR3 sequences, 5.8% being singletons. Material for sequencing was PBMCs. Receptors originate from a woman aged 55-70 years with multiple sclerosis.

This clonotype was counted ten times or more. This chain joins TRBV7-6 and TRBJ2-7; D perhaps matches TRBD1 (6 bases). The V gene's germline CDR1 is SGHVS and CDR2 FNYEAQ. V dropped 4 bases and J dropped 3 bases, with 13 bases sitting between them. CDR3 length: 14 amino acids. CDR3 region: CASSSRQVNYEQYF. The CDR3 bases are TGTGCCAGCAGCTCTCGACAGGTAAACTACGAGCAGTACTTC.

As regards this clonotype: A much larger clonotype is one base distant, so this may be a read error. The J gene is TRBJ2-7, the V gene TRBV6-2 or TRBV6-3; the match to TRBD2 covers 7 bases. The CDR3 extends over 14 amino acids. The V gene end was trimmed by 7 bases and the J gene end by 2 bases; junction bases not matched to a gene: 8. CDR1 and CDR2 from the germline V gene are MNHEY and SVGEGT. CDR3 protein: CASIPRRGTYEQYF. The CDR3 nucleotides read TGTGCCAGCATCCCGAGGCGGGGGACCTACGAGCAGTACTTC.

The V and J genes are TRBV6-1 and TRBJ2-1; TRBD1 matches at 7 bases. The CDR3 totals 14 residues. The junction had 3 bases not matched to a gene; V was cut back by 1 base and J by 6 bases. From germline, CDR1 is MNHNS and CDR2 SASEGT. The CDR3 protein is CASSEGQGFNEQFF. In DNA form, the CDR3 reads TGTGCCAGCAGTGAAGGACAGGGATTCAATGAGCAGTTCTTC.

In its sample, this clonotype was seen many times. The chain has TRBV3-1 and TRBJ2-1, with a weak D call TRBD1 (6 bases). Trimming cost V 0 bases and J 7 bases, with 16 bases left between them. The CDR3 runs 16 residues. Germline-derived CDR1 and CDR2 are LGHDT and YNNKEL (reference sequence). The DNA for the CDR3 is TGTGCCAGCAGCCAAGATTACAGGGACGCTCTAAATGAGCAGTTCTTC. This codes for CASSQDYRDALNEQFF.

With respect to this clonotype: This sequence may be a read error, since a much larger clone differs from it by one base. The V gene is TRBV5-1, the J gene TRBJ2-7; TRBD1 matches at 10 bases. Looked up from germline, CDR1 is SGHRS and CDR2 is YFSETQ. There are 15 residues in the CDR3. The CDR3 region has the DNA TGCACCAGCAGCTTACCCGGGACAGGGGACTACGAGCAGTACTTC. Amino acid sequence: CTSSLPGTGDYEQYF. The full variable domain, completed using reference TRBV5-1 and TRBJ2-7, is KAGVTQTPRYLIKTRGQQVTLSCSPISGHRSVSWYQQTPGQGLQFLFEYFSETQRNKGNFPGRFSGRQFSNSRSEMNVSTLELGDSALYLCTSSLPGTGDYEQYFGPGTRLTVT.

The V and J genes are TRBV2 and TRBJ1-2, with D perhaps TRBD1 (5 bases). This CDR3 region has 13 residues. CDR1 is SNHLY, CDR2 FYNNEI, per germline. Trimming stripped 7 bases from V and 2 bases from J, with 11 bases between. This CDR3 reads CASTVGVNYGYTF. Here the CDR3 DNA reads TGTGCCAGCACGGTGGGGGTCAACTATGGCTACACCTTC.

This clonotype was seen repeatedly, ten times or more. The J gene is TRBJ2-1, the V gene TRBV20-1; 8 bases match TRBD2. Germline lookup yields CDR1 DFQATT and CDR2 SNEGSKA (reference sequence). There are 16 residues in the CDR3. V gave up 3 bases and J gave up 4 bases; unmatched junction bases: 11. CDR3 loop: CSASGGWRGAYNEQFF. In DNA form, the CDR3 reads TGCAGTGCTAGCGGTGGTTGGCGGGGGGCGTACAATGAGCAGTTCTTC.

Many counts were recorded for this clonotype. J is TRBJ2-7 and V is TRBV20-1; 10 bases are a match to TRBD1. The CDR3 runs to 15 residues. Germline V gives CDR1 DFQATT, CDR2 SNEGSKA (reference sequence). Trimming at V came to 6 bases and at J to 3 bases, leaving 11 bases not matched to a gene. The CDR3 protein is CSATIPTGGFYEQYF. The DNA of the CDR3 is TGCAGTGCCACCATCCCGACAGGGGGCTTCTACGAGCAGTACTTC.

This clonotype was observed at least ten times. Germline and junction disagree at one end, which may indicate a read error. The chain couples TRBV3-1 to TRBJ1-1, with unresolved D. The CDR3 length is 13 residues. Germline V gene data show CDR1 as LGHDT and CDR2 as YNNKEL (reference sequence). The CDR3 region has the DNA TGTGCCAGCAGCCACCCGGGCCGGTTCGTTCTAGTCTTT. It encodes CASSHPGRFVLVF. Full variable domain (rest looked up from reference TRBV3-1 and TRBJ1-1): DTAVSQTPKYLVTQMGNDKSIKCEQNLGHDTMYWYKQDSKKFLKIMFSYNNKELIINETVPNRFSPKSPDKAHLNLHINSLELGDSAVYFCASSHPGRFVLVFGQGTRLTVV.

This clonotype was observed many times. This chain links TRBV5-6 with TRBJ2-7, with TRBD2 identical over 9 bases. CDR1 and CDR2 (germline): SGHDT, YYEEEE. This CDR3 spans 14 amino acids. Germline trimming cut 9 bases from V and 3 bases from J; bases unmatched to any gene: 10. This CDR3 reads CATARRGGGYEQYF. As DNA, the CDR3 is TGTGCCACCGCGAGGCGGGGGGGGGGCTACGAGCAGTACTTC.

The genes are TRBV7-9 and TRBJ2-7; D gene unclear. V lost 1 base to trimming and J lost 2 bases, with 9 bases between them. Germline CDR1 and CDR2: SEHNR and FQNEAQ (reference sequence). CDR3 length equals 14 residues. CDR3 protein: CASSLVGGAYEQYF. For the CDR3, the DNA is TGTGCCAGCAGCTTAGTTGGCGGAGCCTACGAGCAGTACTTC. Combining the CDR3 with reference TRBV7-9 and TRBJ2-7 gives the whole variable domain DTGVSQNPRHKITKRGQNVTFRCDPISEHNRLYWYRQTLGQGPEFLTYFQNEAQLEKSRLLSDRFSAERPKGSFSTLEIQRTEQGDSAMYLCASSLVGGAYEQYFGPGTRLTVT.

The rearrangement joins TRBV4-2 to TRBJ1-1; 9 bases line up with TRBD1. The CDR3 length is 15 residues. Germline CDR1 and CDR2: LGHNA and YNFKEQ. J gave up 5 bases and V 2 bases, and 6 bases lay outside the gene matches. CDR3 in DNA: TGTGCCAGCAGCCAAATACAGGGGGCCGGAACTGAAGCTTTCTTT. Translating it yields CASSQIQGAGTEAFF.

This clonotype was seen many times. The V and J genes are TRBV15 and TRBJ1-5; the match to TRBD1 covers 7 bases. Germline loops: CDR1 LNHNV, CDR2 YYDKDF (reference sequence). Trimming at V came to 8 bases and at J to 0 bases, leaving 4 bases not matched to a gene. CDR3 length: 14 residues. The chain's CDR3 is CATRDRVSNQPQHF. The CDR3 region has the DNA TGTGCCACCCGCGACAGGGTTAGCAATCAGCCCCAGCATTTT.

This clonotype was counted many times. The chain links TRBV2 to TRBJ1-6; maybe TRBD1 (6 bases). The CDR3 contains 15 residues. Germline CDR1 reads SNHLY; CDR2 reads FYNNEI. Trimming cost V 6 bases and J 6 bases, with 15 bases left between them. The CDR3 sequence: CASRVQGARNSPLHF. The DNA for the CDR3 is TGTGCCAGCAGGGTACAGGGCGCCCGTAATTCACCCCTCCACTTT.

This clonotype was detected ten times or more. The genes are TRBV5-1 and TRBJ2-3; D call uncertain. Germline assignment: CDR1 SGHRS and CDR2 YFSETQ. With 8 bases removed from V and 6 bases from J, the gap between germline ends came to 13 bases. There are 12 residues in the CDR3. The CDR3 loop reads CASWTGQDTQYF. CDR3 nucleotide sequence: TGCGCCAGTTGGACGGGTCAGGATACGCAGTATTTT.

This clonotype was found a few times. V gene TRBV14 combines with J gene TRBJ2-7; TRBD1 is a possible D gene (7 bases). This CDR3 spans 16 amino acids. CDR1 and CDR2 (germline): SGHDN, FVKESK. The V and J ends lost 2 bases and 5 bases respectively, with 19 bases between them. In DNA form, the CDR3 reads TGTGCCAGCAGCCAACGGAAACAGGGGAGGCCCCACGAGCAGTACTTC. As protein: CASSQRKQGRPHEQYF.

This clonotype was recorded at least ten times. The chain joins TRBV6-1 to TRBJ1-2; 7 bases are shared with TRBD1. Germline-derived CDR1 and CDR2 are MNHNS and SASEGT. Trimming at V came to 7 bases and at J to 2 bases, leaving 10 bases not matched to a gene. The CDR3 extends over 15 amino acids. The CDR3 bases are TGTGCCAGCACGCGGCCTGGACAGGCAAACTATGGCTACACCTTC. Protein product: CASTRPGQANYGYTF.

This clonotype was seen many times. The chain couples TRBV20-1 to TRBJ2-7; tentatively, D is TRBD1 (7 bases). V gave up 1 base and J gave up 1 base, with 11 bases separating them. The V gene's germline CDR1 is DFQATT and CDR2 SNEGSKA (reference sequence). CDR3 length equals 14 residues. The CDR3 reads CSARVQGGSYEQYF. The CDR3 DNA reads as TGCAGTGCTAGAGTGCAGGGGGGTTCCTACGAGCAGTACTTC.

The table lists this clonotype with many counts. The V and J genes are TRBV4-1 and TRBJ2-3, with 7 bases fitting TRBD2. This CDR3 is 17 amino acids long. V shed 4 bases and J 0 bases; nucleotides not matched to a gene: 10. Germline V gives CDR1 MGHRA, CDR2 YSYEKL. CDR3 residues: CASSREGGAPSTDTQYF. DNA of the CDR3: TGCGCCAGCAGCCGAGAGGGAGGGGCTCCCAGCACAGATACGCAGTATTTT.

This clonotype has at least ten counts. The chain links TRBV4-1 to TRBJ1-2; no firm D call. Germline CDR1 MGHRA, CDR2 YSYEKL. This CDR3 is built from 14 residues. V lost 4 bases, J lost 0 bases, and 9 bases lay in between. The CDR3 region has the DNA TGCGCCAGCAGCCCGGACGGATCTAACTATGGCTACACCTTC. Residues: CASSPDGSNYGYTF.

This clonotype was observed many times. The chain is built from TRBV12-3 or TRBV12-4 and TRBJ2-3, with TRBD2 matching over 9 bases. Germline trimming cut 6 bases from V and 1 base from J; bases unmatched to any gene: 2. The CDR3 has 14 amino acids. CDR3 residues: CASRVAGGTDTQYF. The DNA for the CDR3 is TGTGCCAGCAGGGTAGCGGGGGGCACAGATACGCAGTATTTT.

This clonotype was counted ten times or more. The chain couples TRBV20-1 to TRBJ1-5; no firm D call. Germline V CDR1 and CDR2: DFQATT, SNEGSKA (reference sequence). The V end lost 1 base, the J end lost 5 bases, and 15 bases lay between the germline ends. The CDR3 loop spans 15 amino acids. CDR3 amino acids: CSARADGEPDQPQHF. The CDR3 DNA reads TGCAGTGCTAGAGCCGACGGGGAGCCGGATCAGCCCCAGCATTTT.

This clonotype was recorded many times. The rearrangement uses TRBV6-5 and TRBJ1-1; no firm D call. Germline V gives CDR1 MNHEY, CDR2 SVGAGI. Between the trimmed V and J ends, which lost 8 bases and 0 bases, there was a span of 19 bases. This CDR3 has 16 residues. Here the CDR3 reads CASGLNHWLVNTEAFF. For the CDR3, the DNA is TGTGCCAGCGGACTAAACCACTGGCTGGTGAACACTGAAGCTTTCTTT.

This clonotype occurred many times. This chain links TRBV28 with TRBJ2-1, with TRBD1 matching over 9 bases. The CDR3 consists of 15 residues. With 3 bases clipped from V and 4 bases from J, the junction kept 4 bases outside the gene matches. Germline CDR1 and CDR2: MDHEN and SYDVKM. CDR3: CASSFGQGSYNEQFF. The CDR3 DNA reads as TGTGCCAGCAGTTTTGGACAGGGGAGTTACAATGAGCAGTTCTTC.

This clonotype was observed many times. This rearrangement joins TRBV11-2 to TRBJ1-1; D might be TRBD1 (5 bases). The CDR3 runs to 13 residues. V lost 8 bases to trimming and J lost 4 bases, with 14 bases between them. Per germline, CDR1 SGHAT and CDR2 FQNNGV. The CDR3 is CASGAAISTEAFF. The CDR3 region has the DNA TGTGCCAGCGGGGCGGCGATAAGCACTGAAGCTTTCTTT.